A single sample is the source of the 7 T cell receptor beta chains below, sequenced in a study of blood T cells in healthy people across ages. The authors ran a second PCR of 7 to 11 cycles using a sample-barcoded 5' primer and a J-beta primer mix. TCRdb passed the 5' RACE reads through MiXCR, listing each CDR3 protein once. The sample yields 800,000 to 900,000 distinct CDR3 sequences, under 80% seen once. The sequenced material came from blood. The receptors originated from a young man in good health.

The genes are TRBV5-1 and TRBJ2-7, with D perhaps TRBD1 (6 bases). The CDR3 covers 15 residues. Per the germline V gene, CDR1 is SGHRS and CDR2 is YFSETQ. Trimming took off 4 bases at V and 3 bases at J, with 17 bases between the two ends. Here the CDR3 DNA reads TGCGCCAGCAGCGAAGGACAGTCAGGAGGCTACGAGCAGTACTTC. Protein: CASSEGQSGGYEQYF. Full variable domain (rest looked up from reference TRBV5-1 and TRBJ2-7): KAGVTQTPRYLIKTRGQQVTLSCSPISGHRSVSWYQQTPGQGLQFLFEYFSETQRNKGNFPGRFSGRQFSNSRSEMNVSTLELGDSALYLCASSEGQSGGYEQYFGPGTRLTVT.

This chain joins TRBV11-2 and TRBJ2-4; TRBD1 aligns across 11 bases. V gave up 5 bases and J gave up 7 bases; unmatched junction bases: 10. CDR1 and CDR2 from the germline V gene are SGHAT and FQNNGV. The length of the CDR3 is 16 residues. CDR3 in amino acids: CASSGGTGGSPNIQYF. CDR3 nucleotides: TGTGCCAGCAGCGGGGGGACAGGGGGATCCCCTAACATTCAGTACTTC.

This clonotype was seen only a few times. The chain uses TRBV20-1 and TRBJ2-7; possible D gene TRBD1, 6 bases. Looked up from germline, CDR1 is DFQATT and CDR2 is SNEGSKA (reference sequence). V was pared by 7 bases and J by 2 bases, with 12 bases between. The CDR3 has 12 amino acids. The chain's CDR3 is CSGRDTPYEQYF. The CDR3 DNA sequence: TGCAGTGGCCGGGACACCCCCTACGAGCAGTACTTC.

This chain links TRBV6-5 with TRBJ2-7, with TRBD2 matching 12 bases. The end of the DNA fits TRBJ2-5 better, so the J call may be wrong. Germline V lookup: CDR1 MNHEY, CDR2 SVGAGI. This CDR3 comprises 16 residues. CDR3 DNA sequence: TGTGCCAGCAGACGACGGACTAGCGGGGATCGGGAGACCCAGTACTTC. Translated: CASRRRTSGDRETQYF.

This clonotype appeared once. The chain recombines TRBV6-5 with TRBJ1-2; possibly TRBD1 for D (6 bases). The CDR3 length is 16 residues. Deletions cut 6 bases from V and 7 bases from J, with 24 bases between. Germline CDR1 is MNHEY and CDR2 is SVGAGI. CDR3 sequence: CASRTTGTGSGPGYTF. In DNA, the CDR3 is TGTGCCAGCAGGACGACAGGCACGGGATCAGGCCCTGGCTACACCTTC.

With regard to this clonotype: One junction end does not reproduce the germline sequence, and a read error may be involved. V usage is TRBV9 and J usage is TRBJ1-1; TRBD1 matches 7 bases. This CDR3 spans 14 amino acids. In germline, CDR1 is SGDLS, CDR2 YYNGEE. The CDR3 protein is CAGSVDRASTEAFF. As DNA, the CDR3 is TGTGCCGGCAGCGTAGACAGGGCTTCCACTGAAGCTTTCTTT.

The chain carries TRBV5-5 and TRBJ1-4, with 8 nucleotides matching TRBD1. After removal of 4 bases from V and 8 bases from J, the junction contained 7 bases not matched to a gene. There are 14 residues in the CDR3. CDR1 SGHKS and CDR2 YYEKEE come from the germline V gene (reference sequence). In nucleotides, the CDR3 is TGTGCCAGCAGCCCAGGTTGGGACAGGGAAAAACTGTTTTTT. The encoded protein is CASSPGWDREKLFF.